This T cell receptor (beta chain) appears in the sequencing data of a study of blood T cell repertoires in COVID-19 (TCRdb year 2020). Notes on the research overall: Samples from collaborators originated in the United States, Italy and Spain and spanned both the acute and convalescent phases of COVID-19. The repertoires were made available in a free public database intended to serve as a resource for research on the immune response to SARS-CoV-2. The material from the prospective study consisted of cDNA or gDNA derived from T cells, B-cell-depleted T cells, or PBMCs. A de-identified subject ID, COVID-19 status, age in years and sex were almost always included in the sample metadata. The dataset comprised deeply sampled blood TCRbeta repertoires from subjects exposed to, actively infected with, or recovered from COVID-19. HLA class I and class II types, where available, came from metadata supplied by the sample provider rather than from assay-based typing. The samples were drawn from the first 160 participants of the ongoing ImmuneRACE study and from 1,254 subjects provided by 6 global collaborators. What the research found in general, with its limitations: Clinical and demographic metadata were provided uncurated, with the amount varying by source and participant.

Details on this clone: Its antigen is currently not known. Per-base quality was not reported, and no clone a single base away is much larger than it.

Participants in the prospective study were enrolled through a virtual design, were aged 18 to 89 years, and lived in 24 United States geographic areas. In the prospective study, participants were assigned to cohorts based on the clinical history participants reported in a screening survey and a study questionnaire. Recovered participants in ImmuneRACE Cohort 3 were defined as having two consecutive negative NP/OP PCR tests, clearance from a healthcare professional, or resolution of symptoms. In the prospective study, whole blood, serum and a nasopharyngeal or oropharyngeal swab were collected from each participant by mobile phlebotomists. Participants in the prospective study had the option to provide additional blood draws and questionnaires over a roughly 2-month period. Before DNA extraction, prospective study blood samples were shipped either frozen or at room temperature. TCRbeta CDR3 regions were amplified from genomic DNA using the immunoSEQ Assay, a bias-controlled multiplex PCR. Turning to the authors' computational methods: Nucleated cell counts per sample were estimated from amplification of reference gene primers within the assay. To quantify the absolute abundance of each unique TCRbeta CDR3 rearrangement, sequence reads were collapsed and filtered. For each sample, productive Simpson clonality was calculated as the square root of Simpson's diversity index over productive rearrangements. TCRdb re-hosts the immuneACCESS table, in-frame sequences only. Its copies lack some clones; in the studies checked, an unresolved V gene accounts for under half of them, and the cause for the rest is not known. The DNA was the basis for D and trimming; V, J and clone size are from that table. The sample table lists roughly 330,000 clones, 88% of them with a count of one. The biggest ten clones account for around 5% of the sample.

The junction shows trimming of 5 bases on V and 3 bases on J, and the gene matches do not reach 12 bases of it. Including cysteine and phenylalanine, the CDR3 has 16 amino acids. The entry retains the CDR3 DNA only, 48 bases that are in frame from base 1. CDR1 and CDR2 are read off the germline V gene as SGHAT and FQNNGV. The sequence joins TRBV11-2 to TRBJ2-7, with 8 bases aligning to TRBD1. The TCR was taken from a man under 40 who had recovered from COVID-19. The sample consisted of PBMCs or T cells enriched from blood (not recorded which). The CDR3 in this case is CASSQFLGQGGYEQYF. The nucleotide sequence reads TGTGCCAGCAGCCAATTTTTAGGACAGGGTGGCTACGAGCAGTACTTC.